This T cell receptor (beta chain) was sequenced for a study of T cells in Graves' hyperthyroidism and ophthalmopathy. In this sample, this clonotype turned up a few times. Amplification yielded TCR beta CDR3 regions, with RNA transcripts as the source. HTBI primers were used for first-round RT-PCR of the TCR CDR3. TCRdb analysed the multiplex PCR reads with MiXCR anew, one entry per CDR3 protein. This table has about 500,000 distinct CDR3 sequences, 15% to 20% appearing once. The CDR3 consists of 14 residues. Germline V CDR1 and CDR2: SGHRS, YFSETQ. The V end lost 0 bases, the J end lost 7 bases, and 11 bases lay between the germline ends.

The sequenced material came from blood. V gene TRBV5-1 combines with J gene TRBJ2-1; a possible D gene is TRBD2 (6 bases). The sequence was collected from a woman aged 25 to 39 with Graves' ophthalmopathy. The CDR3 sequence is CASSLGDLANEQFF. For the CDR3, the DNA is TGCGCCAGCAGCTTGGGGGACTTGGCAAATGAGCAGTTCTTC.